This T cell receptor beta chain was profiled in a study of T cells in tuberculosis. Looking at the study overall: Blood was taken before or within 7 days of anti-tuberculosis therapy.

Germline CDR1 and CDR2: MNHNS and SASEGT. V was clipped by 10 bases and J by 8 bases; unmatched bases: 6. CDR3 size: 13 residues. As to this clone: The antigen is unknown.

Study observations and caveats: Smaller alpha distances in active tuberculosis partly reflected shorter CDR3-alpha lengths.

Time point here: new active TB diagnosis, blood taken before or within 7 days of starting treatment. Patients were newly diagnosed, HIV-seronegative, and aged 18 or older. Sequencing used immunoSEQ multiplex PCR; TCRdb keeps in-frame clones, though not all of them. The table shows about 5,500 clones, with 95% to 98% occurring only once. The sequence came from an adult with tuberculosis. This specimen consisted of PBMCs, obtained at tuberculosis diagnosis. This chain uses TRBV6-1 with TRBJ1-6; TRBD1 matches 9 bases. CDR3 bases: TGTGCCACGGGGGACAGGGAGGATTCACCCCTCCACTTT. It yields the protein CATGDREDSPLHF.